What follows are 23 T cell receptor beta chains derived from one specimen sequenced in a study of prognosis after radiotherapy for stage I lung cancer. Multiplex PCR in two rounds served to amplify TCR beta CDR3 from genomic DNA. Initially, in first-round PCR, primers specific to each TRBV and TRBJ gene were used. TCRdb used MiXCR to reprocess the multiplex PCR reads, holding one entry per CDR3 protein. The data show under 25,000 distinct CDR3 sequences, 40% to 55% seen once. The source was PBMCs, collected before or after stereotactic body radiation therapy (not recorded which). The origin of the receptors is a donor older than 45 with non-small cell lung cancer.

This clonotype has at least ten counts. The V call is TRBV3-1, the J call TRBJ1-2; D not certain. The germline gives CDR1 LGHDT, CDR2 YNNKEL (reference sequence). The germline V and J ends were trimmed by 2 bases and 6 bases, with 10 bases remaining between them. The CDR3 is made up of 13 amino acids. This chain's CDR3 is CASSQYAAHGYTF. DNA of the CDR3: TGTGCCAGCAGCCAATACGCAGCACATGGCTACACCTTC. Based on the CDR3 plus reference TRBV3-1 and TRBJ1-2, the full variable domain is DTAVSQTPKYLVTQMGNDKSIKCEQNLGHDTMYWYKQDSKKFLKIMFSYNNKELIINETVPNRFSPKSPDKAHLNLHINSLELGDSAVYFCASSQYAAHGYTFGSGTRLTVV.

The chain uses TRBV19 and TRBJ1-1, with D unclear. This CDR3 is built from 14 residues. V dropped 6 bases and J dropped 2 bases, with 13 bases sitting between them. Looked up from germline, CDR1 is LNHDA and CDR2 is SQIVND (reference sequence). For the CDR3, the DNA is TGTGCCAGTAGGGTGGGTGGTAGTAACACTGAAGCTTTCTTT. It yields the protein CASRVGGSNTEAFF.

This clonotype was detected ten times or more. The chain carries TRBV4-1 and TRBJ1-2, with TRBD1 identical over 7 bases. V lost 4 bases, J lost 8 bases, and 10 bases stayed unmatched. Germline CDR1 MGHRA, CDR2 YSYEKL. The CDR3 has 14 residues. The CDR3 sequence is CASSPETGSVGYTF. CDR3 coding DNA: TGCGCCAGCAGCCCCGAGACAGGGTCGGTGGGCTACACCTTC.

A word on this clonotype: A far larger clone is one nucleotide away, so this likely arose from a read error. The chain carries TRBV29-1 and TRBJ2-7; 7 bases agree with TRBD1. The assigned J gene may be wrong: the sequence end matches TRBJ2-5 better. The CDR3 is 15 residues long. Germline CDR1 is SQVTM and CDR2 is ANQGSEA. CDR3 in amino acids: CSVEYDRVRSETQYF. The CDR3 coding sequence is TGCAGCGTTGAATACGACAGGGTGCGTTCAGAGACCCAGTACTTC.

As to this clonotype: With a far larger clone one base away, a read error is the likely cause. V usage is TRBV7-9 and J usage is TRBJ2-1, with a tentative D call TRBD2 (6 bases). The germline CDR1 and CDR2 sequences are SEHNR and FQNEAQ (reference sequence). Trimming left V 3 bases short and J 5 bases short, with 8 bases between. The CDR3 is 13 residues long. The CDR3 region has the DNA TGTGCCAGCAGCTTCTGGGAGGACAATGAGCAGTTCTTC. It codes for CASSFWEDNEQFF.

This chain connects TRBV20-1 to TRBJ2-7, with 12 positions matching TRBD2. J gave up 7 bases and V 1 base, and 11 bases lay outside the gene matches. This CDR3 has 16 residues. Germline V gene data show CDR1 as DFQATT and CDR2 as SNEGSKA (reference sequence). The CDR3 loop is CSARGTSGRSLREQYF. CDR3 in DNA: TGCAGTGCTAGAGGCACTAGCGGGAGGTCCCTGAGGGAGCAGTACTTC.

V is TRBV15 and J is TRBJ2-7; 9 positions match TRBD2. V was pared by 5 bases and J by 2 bases, with 1 base of the junction left unmatched. CDR1 and CDR2 from the germline V gene are LNHNV and YYDKDF (reference sequence). This CDR3 is 13 amino acids long. For the CDR3, the DNA is TGTGCCACCAGCCTAGCGGGAACCTACGAGCAGTACTTC. Amino acid sequence: CATSLAGTYEQYF.

V is TRBV28 and J is TRBJ2-2; D ambiguous. Trimming shortened V by 5 bases and J by 8 bases, and 18 bases separated the two germline ends. The germline V gene encodes CDR1 MDHEN and CDR2 SYDVKM. This CDR3 comprises 15 residues. The CDR3: CASSPSHMTGGELFF. The CDR3 nucleotides are TGTGCCAGCAGTCCCTCGCACATGACTGGAGGGGAGCTGTTTTTT.

In this sample, this clonotype turned up many times. This CDR3 is CASLQGMSYEQYF. For the CDR3, the DNA is TGCGCCAGTCTACAGGGGATGAGCTACGAGCAGTACTTC. The chain combines TRBV10-2 with TRBJ2-7, with TRBD1 matching 7 bases. The CDR3 sequence is 13 residues long. Germline values: CDR1 WSHSY, CDR2 SAAADI. The junction had 8 bases not matched to a gene; V was cut back by 9 bases and J by 3 bases.

This clonotype is medium-sized (0.01 to 0.1%) within its sample. The chain combines TRBV19 with TRBJ2-1; 9 bases are a match to TRBD2. The CDR3 has 13 amino acids. CDR1 and CDR2 (germline): LNHDA, SQIVND (reference sequence). Trimming cost V 6 bases and J 4 bases; bases outside gene matches: 1. The CDR3 coding sequence is TGTGCCAGTAGGGCGGGAGGGTACAATGAGCAGTTCTTC. Encoded protein: CASRAGGYNEQFF.

This clonotype was counted ten times or more. DNA for the CDR3: TGTGCCAGCACCCGGGGGGTGACTAGCGGGGGCTCCTACGAGCAGTACTTC. Protein sequence: CASTRGVTSGGSYEQYF. V usage is TRBV6-1 and J usage is TRBJ2-7, with 12 nucleotides matching TRBD2. Germline assignment: CDR1 MNHNS and CDR2 SASEGT. The V segment lost 7 bases and the J segment 0 bases; nucleotides outside the gene matches: 10. The CDR3 totals 17 residues.

This rearrangement joins TRBV6-5 to TRBJ1-5, with D possibly matching TRBD1 (5 bases). Germline V CDR1 and CDR2: MNHEY, SVGAGI. The germline V and J ends were trimmed by 4 bases and 0 bases, with 10 bases remaining between them. CDR3 length: 15 amino acids. The chain's CDR3 is CASSCGRASNQPQHF. The CDR3 DNA follows: TGTGCCAGCAGTTGTGGCAGGGCTAGCAATCAGCCCCAGCATTTT.

The CDR3 region has the DNA TGTGCCAGCACGCGTGGAAGCCAGGGGGCGCAAGAGCAGTACTTC. Translation gives CASTRGSQGAQEQYF. This chain connects TRBV28 to TRBJ2-7; 8 nucleotides line up with TRBD1. The germline V gene encodes CDR1 MDHEN and CDR2 SYDVKM. CDR3 length: 15 amino acids. The trim removed 7 bases at V and 7 bases at J, leaving 15 bases unmatched.

V and J are TRBV11-2 and TRBJ2-7, with unresolved D. This CDR3 is 15 amino acids long. Between the trimmed V and J ends, which lost 1 base and 2 bases, there was a span of 12 bases. Germline V CDR1 and CDR2: SGHAT, FQNNGV. CDR3 nucleotides: TGTGCCAGCAGCTTAGGGCGCGGCCCCCCCTACGAGCAGTACTTC. Protein sequence: CASSLGRGPPYEQYF.

This clonotype was counted many times. The chain joins TRBV7-6 to TRBJ2-7, with D possibly being TRBD2 (6 bases). Trimming left V 1 base short and J 1 base short, with 11 bases between. The CDR3 is made up of 15 amino acids. Per the germline V gene, CDR1 is SGHVS and CDR2 is FNYEAQ. The CDR3 region has the DNA TGTGCCAGCAGCTTAGGAAACGGGGGATCCTACGAGCAGTACTTC. It yields the protein CASSLGNGGSYEQYF.

The rearrangement links TRBV11-3 to TRBJ2-3; a possible D gene is TRBD2 (5 bases). The germline CDR1 and CDR2 sequences are SGHNT and YENEEA. Trimming cost V 5 bases and J 6 bases, with 21 bases left between them. The CDR3 totals 16 residues. The CDR3 bases are TGTGCCAGCAGCACCATGGTACTAGAGGGTTTTGATACGCAGTATTTT. Translation gives CASSTMVLEGFDTQYF. Supplemented by reference TRBV11-3 and TRBJ2-3, the full variable domain reads EAGVVQSPRYKIIEKKQPVAFWCNPISGHNTLYWYLQNLGQGPELLIRYENEEAVDDSQLPKDRFSAERLKGVDSTLKIQPAELGDSAVYLCASSTMVLEGFDTQYFGPGTRLTVL.

The chain is built from TRBV11-1 and TRBJ2-1, with 7 positions matching TRBD2. Germline CDR1 is SGHAT and CDR2 is FQDESV (reference sequence). Trimming at V came to 5 bases and at J to 7 bases, leaving 17 bases not matched to a gene. CDR3 length equals 17 residues. The CDR3 nucleotides read TGTGCCAGCAGCCCCTGTACTAGCGTAGTTGTCGAGAATGAGCAGTTCTTC. It yields the protein CASSPCTSVVVENEQFF.

This chain connects TRBV9 to TRBJ2-1; maybe TRBD2 (6 bases). CDR1 and CDR2 (germline): SGDLS, YYNGEE. This CDR3 has 13 residues. The V end was cut by 7 bases, the J end by 9 bases, with 17 bases between. DNA of the CDR3: TGTGCCAGCTCGGGACTCCCCGTTGGTGAGCAGTTCTTC. Translating gives CASSGLPVGEQFF.

This clonotype is judged medium-sized. The chain joins TRBV6-1 to TRBJ1-2, with D unresolved. In germline, CDR1 is MNHNS, CDR2 SASEGT. The V end lost 1 base, the J end lost 4 bases, and 7 bases lay between the germline ends. The CDR3 contains 13 residues. The CDR3 loop reads CASSEGSGYGYTF. In DNA, the CDR3 is TGTGCCAGCAGTGAAGGGTCAGGCTATGGCTACACCTTC.

The gene calls are TRBV6-1 and TRBJ2-7, with 7 bases matching TRBD1. The CDR3 sequence is 14 residues long. The J segment lost 2 bases and the V segment lost 6 bases, leaving 7 bases of the junction unmatched. Germline V lookup: CDR1 MNHNS, CDR2 SASEGT. The CDR3, as DNA: TGTGCCAGCAGCCCTGGACAGGTCGCCTACGAGCAGTACTTC. This sequence encodes CASSPGQVAYEQYF.

This clonotype was recorded at least ten times. The chain couples TRBV7-9 to TRBJ2-6; unclear D gene. Trimming took off 10 bases at V and 0 bases at J, with 10 bases between the two ends. Germline V gene data show CDR1 as SEHNR and CDR2 as FQNEAQ (reference sequence). This CDR3 spans 14 amino acids. The CDR3 here is CATTQISGANVLTF. CDR3 bases: TGTGCCACCACCCAGATCTCTGGGGCCAACGTCCTGACTTTC.

The rearrangement uses TRBV7-6 and TRBJ2-2; D not certain. This CDR3 has 15 amino acids. Trimming pared 3 bases from V and 3 bases from J, leaving 11 bases between. Germline CDR1 is SGHVS and CDR2 is FNYEAQ. The chain's CDR3 is CASSLGMGDTGELFF. The CDR3 DNA sequence: TGTGCCAGCAGCTTGGGTATGGGTGACACCGGGGAGCTGTTTTTT.

This clonotype was recorded many times. The chain uses TRBV6-1 and TRBJ2-7; D perhaps matches TRBD1 (6 bases). Germline V gene data show CDR1 as MNHNS and CDR2 as SASEGT. Trimming left V 7 bases short and J 1 base short, with 14 bases between. This CDR3 is built from 14 residues. The CDR3 loop reads CASIQGPSSYEQYF. In DNA form, the CDR3 reads TGTGCCAGCATACAGGGACCCTCATCCTACGAGCAGTACTTC.